These 21 T cell receptor beta chains share one sample of origin, sequenced in a study of blood T cell repertoires in COVID-19. Here immunoSEQ multiplex PCR was the method, and the copy in TCRdb shows in-frame clones only, minus some. This sample has around 250,000 clones, with approximately 83% found just once. The specimen sequenced was PBMCs or T cells enriched from blood (not recorded which). The receptors originated from a woman aged 45-65 years who had recovered from COVID-19.

The rearrangement uses TRBV9 and TRBJ1-3, with 7 bases identical to TRBD1. The J segment lost 0 bases and the V segment lost 4 bases, leaving 4 bases of the junction unmatched. CDR3 length: 15 amino acids. In germline, CDR1 is SGDLS, CDR2 YYNGEE. The CDR3 DNA follows: TGTGCCAGCAGCAGACAGGGTAGCTCTGGAAACACCATATATTTT. Its translation is CASSRQGSSGNTIYF.

This clone was recorded only once. This chain connects TRBV28 to TRBJ2-7; tentatively, D is TRBD1 (6 bases). The CDR3 is 15 residues long. V was pared by 3 bases and J by 6 bases, with 18 bases between. Germline V gives CDR1 MDHEN, CDR2 SYDVKM. DNA of the CDR3: TGTGCCAGCAGTTTTCCCCCCAGGGGCCCTGTCGAGCAGTACTTC. Its protein is CASSFPPRGPVEQYF.

This clone was found once. The rearrangement uses TRBV4-2 and TRBJ2-1; 14 bases match TRBD2. With 1 base clipped from V and 12 bases from J, the junction kept 8 bases outside the gene matches. The CDR3 loop spans 16 amino acids. Per the germline V gene, CDR1 is LGHNA and CDR2 is YNFKEQ. The CDR3 loop reads CASSQVGTSGRMVQFF. CDR3 DNA sequence: TGTGCCAGCAGCCAAGTCGGGACTAGCGGGAGAATGGTGCAGTTCTTC.

This clone appeared a single time. The gene calls are TRBV28 and TRBJ2-7, with D perhaps TRBD1 (6 bases). The CDR3 is made up of 14 amino acids. Germline V gives CDR1 MDHEN, CDR2 SYDVKM. V was shortened by 5 bases and J by 5 bases, with 16 bases between the two germline ends. CDR3 sequence: CASSLITGPDEQYF. DNA of the CDR3: TGTGCCAGCAGTCTCATTACAGGGCCGGACGAGCAGTACTTC.

This chain uses TRBV29-1 with TRBJ2-5, with 9 bases that match TRBD2. Germline CDR1 reads SQVTM; CDR2 reads ANQGSEA. Germline trimming cut 1 base from V and 3 bases from J; bases unmatched to any gene: 0. CDR3 length: 13 residues. This CDR3 is CSVEASGKETQYF. The CDR3 coding sequence is TGCAGCGTTGAAGCTAGCGGGAAAGAGACCCAGTACTTC.

V is TRBV5-1 and J is TRBJ2-5; D is uncertain. CDR1 and CDR2 (germline): SGHRS, YFSETQ. The CDR3 totals 13 residues. With 4 bases removed from V and 3 bases from J, the gap between germline ends came to 10 bases. CDR3 amino acids: CASSLRLEETQYF. As DNA, the CDR3 is TGCGCCAGCAGCCTCCGACTGGAAGAGACCCAGTACTTC.

This clone was seen only once. The J gene is TRBJ1-2, the V gene TRBV11-2; maybe TRBD1 (6 bases). The CDR3 is made up of 16 amino acids. Germline values: CDR1 SGHAT, CDR2 FQNNGV. The ends were cut back, 5 bases at V and 7 bases at J, with 23 bases in the middle. CDR3 loop: CASSPDRWDKRRGYTF. The CDR3 nucleotides read TGTGCCAGCAGCCCGGACCGGTGGGACAAAAGACGTGGCTACACCTTC.

CDR3 DNA: TGCGCCAGCAGCTTGAGAGGACAGGCCACTGAAGCTTTCTTT. It encodes CASSLRGQATEAFF. The chain carries TRBV5-1 and TRBJ1-1; TRBD1 aligns across 7 bases. V shed 1 base, J shed 4 bases, and the junction held 4 bases outside the gene matches. This CDR3 contains 14 residues. Germline values: CDR1 SGHRS, CDR2 YFSETQ.

The rearrangement links TRBV2 to TRBJ2-1, with 10 bases that match TRBD2. The CDR3 spans 12 residues. Unmatched junction bases numbered 4, after V lost 5 bases and J lost 12 bases. CDR1 and CDR2 (germline): SNHLY, FYNNEI. The CDR3 loop reads CASSYLAGVQFF. CDR3 DNA: TGTGCCAGCAGTTACCTAGCGGGAGTGCAGTTCTTC.

The V gene is TRBV7-8, the J gene TRBJ2-3, with D possibly TRBD1 on 6 matching bases. Germline V gene lookup returns CDR1 SGHVS and CDR2 FQNEAQ. This CDR3 contains 16 residues. The germline V and J ends were trimmed by 2 bases and 0 bases, with 12 bases remaining between them. In DNA form, the CDR3 reads TGTGCCAGCAGCTTATTAACAGGGATCAGCACAGATACGCAGTATTTT. Amino acid sequence: CASSLLTGISTDTQYF.

This chain joins TRBV11-2 and TRBJ2-3; tentative D call: TRBD2 (5 bases). This CDR3 spans 16 amino acids. Trimming removed 1 base from V and 2 bases from J, with 13 bases in between. Germline V gives CDR1 SGHAT, CDR2 FQNNGV. In DNA form, the CDR3 reads TGTGCCAGCAGCTTAGCACGGGATCGTGTCACAGATACGCAGTATTTT. This encodes CASSLARDRVTDTQYF.

This clone was seen only once. This chain connects TRBV9 to TRBJ2-3, with D perhaps matching TRBD2 (6 bases). Trimming took 6 bases from V and 0 from J, leaving 14 bases between them. The CDR3 is 15 residues long. Germline V CDR1 and CDR2: SGDLS, YYNGEE. As DNA, the CDR3 is TGTGCCAGCACCACCGGGGGATTTAGCACAGATACGCAGTATTTT. Residues: CASTTGGFSTDTQYF. Based on the CDR3 plus reference TRBV9 and TRBJ2-3, the full variable domain is DSGVTQTPKHLITATGQRVTLRCSPRSGDLSVYWYQQSLDQGLQFLIQYYNGEERAKGNILERFSAQQFPDLHSELNLSSLELGDSALYFCASTTGGFSTDTQYFGPGTRLTVL.

The table lists this clone with a count of one. The DNA of the CDR3 is TGTGCCAGCAGACGGAATGAGCAGTTCTTC. Translated: CASRRNEQFF. This sequence joins TRBV2 and TRBJ2-1, with D unclear. V lost 6 bases, J lost 7 bases, and 4 bases lay in between. Germline V gene data show CDR1 as SNHLY and CDR2 as FYNNEI. The CDR3 runs to 10 residues. The whole variable domain, filled in from reference TRBV2 and TRBJ2-1, reads EPEVTQTPSHQVTQMGQEVILRCVPISNHLYFYWYRQILGQKVEFLVSFYNNEISEKSEIFDDQFSVERPDGSNFTLKIRSTKLEDSAMYFCASRRNEQFFGPGTRLTVL.

The rearrangement joins TRBV9 to TRBJ2-3; TRBD2 matches 15 bases. The CDR3 extends over 17 amino acids. Germline V lookup: CDR1 SGDLS, CDR2 YYNGEE. The ends lost 4 bases at V and 4 bases at J; junction bases unmatched: 7. The CDR3 loop is CASSPGLAGGIADTQYF. The CDR3, as DNA: TGTGCCAGCAGCCCGGGACTAGCGGGAGGTATCGCAGATACGCAGTATTTT.

The V and J genes are TRBV28 and TRBJ1-5; the match to TRBD1 covers 10 bases. After removal of 9 bases from V and 3 bases from J, the junction contained 11 bases not matched to a gene. The CDR3 loop spans 16 amino acids. Germline V gives CDR1 MDHEN, CDR2 SYDVKM. The CDR3 protein is CASCLVGQGFNQPQHF. In nucleotides, the CDR3 is TGTGCCAGTTGCCTGGTGGGACAGGGGTTCAATCAGCCCCAGCATTTT.

V is TRBV3-1 (or the pseudogene TRBV3-2) and J is TRBJ2-1, with D possibly TRBD2 on 6 matching bases. With 4 bases removed from V and 4 bases from J, the gap between germline ends came to 17 bases. The CDR3 has 16 residues. CDR1 is LGHDT, CDR2 YNNKEL, per germline (reference sequence). Here the CDR3 reads CASSRLEAGKYNEQFF. In DNA form, the CDR3 reads TGTGCCAGCAGCCGGCTCGAGGCGGGAAAATACAATGAGCAGTTCTTC.

V usage is TRBV7-8 and J usage is TRBJ1-4; TRBD1 aligns across 12 bases. CDR1 and CDR2 from the germline V gene are SGHVS and FQNEAQ. This CDR3 has 14 amino acids. The trim removed 4 bases at V and 10 bases at J, leaving 4 bases unmatched. The CDR3 sequence is CASSSGTGGGKLFF. The CDR3, as DNA: TGTGCCAGCAGCTCCGGGACAGGGGGCGGAAAACTGTTTTTT.

V usage is TRBV5-6 and J usage is TRBJ2-1; D possibly corresponds to TRBD2 (6 bases). This CDR3 has 12 amino acids. V gave up 0 bases and J gave up 10 bases, with 8 bases separating them. CDR1 is SGHDT, CDR2 YYEEEE, per germline. This CDR3 reads CASSLDAGEQFF. In DNA form, the CDR3 reads TGTGCCAGCAGCTTGGATGCGGGAGAGCAGTTCTTC.

V gene TRBV7-2 combines with J gene TRBJ2-7; maybe TRBD2 (5 bases). Germline V gives CDR1 SGHTA, CDR2 FQGNSA. The CDR3 spans 15 residues. The V gene lost 0 bases and the J gene lost 7 bases, with 16 bases spanning the gap. For the CDR3, the DNA is TGTGCCAGCAGCTTAGCTCTAGCTGGCCCCCCTGAGCAGTACTTC. Translated: CASSLALAGPPEQYF.

V usage is TRBV7-6 and J usage is TRBJ2-1, with 9 bases that match TRBD2. The CDR3 is 18 residues long. Germline values: CDR1 SGHVS, CDR2 FNYEAQ. With V trimmed by 1 base and J by 4 bases, 11 bases remained unmatched. CDR3 protein: CASSLDIIGTSPYNEQFF. The CDR3 DNA sequence: TGTGCCAGCAGCTTAGATATTATCGGGACTAGCCCGTACAATGAGCAGTTCTTC.

The V gene is TRBV9, the J gene TRBJ2-3, with D possibly matching TRBD2 (6 bases). The CDR3 loop spans 17 amino acids. The germline V gene has CDR1 SGDLS and CDR2 YYNGEE. V lost 0 bases, J lost 2 bases, and 16 bases lay in between. The CDR3 DNA follows: TGTGCCAGCAGCGTAGGGGAGGAGGGAGGAATCACAGATACGCAGTATTTT. Protein product: CASSVGEEGGITDTQYF.